This T cell receptor (beta chain) stems from a study of Ad26.COV2.S vaccination and SARS-CoV-2 variants. Turning to the study itself: Among those in the COV1001 Ad26.COV2.S trial arm was the donor.

Indicated treatment: around 19 received Ad26.COV2.S at low or high dose, single or two shots; about 5 received placebo; per-sample allocation not given. Following the first vaccine or placebo injection, samples were taken on day 63. Adults aged 18-55 years in Boston included the donor. An Ad26 vector carrying the Wuhan-strain SARS-CoV-2 spike served as the vaccine. Generated by immunoSEQ multiplex PCR, the TCRdb table keeps only in-frame clones and is missing some. The sample records approximately 420,000 clones, 85% to 90% being singletons. Concerning this clone itself: Its cognate antigen is unknown.

The ends lost 3 bases at V and 6 bases at J; junction bases unmatched: 5. Germline V gene data show CDR1 as SGHNT and CDR2 as YYREEE (reference sequence). This CDR3 is built from 15 residues. Study-wide points: Responses of spike-specific T cells (both CD8+ and CD4+) reportedly showed substantial breadth after vaccination.

The clonotype comes from a person aged 18-65 years who received the Ad26.COV2.S COVID-19 vaccine or a placebo. This specimen consisted of peripheral blood, obtained in a trial of Ad26.COV2.S vaccine versus placebo. J is TRBJ2-3 and V is TRBV5-4, with 12 nucleotides matching TRBD2. The CDR3 DNA reads as TGTGCCAGCAGCTGGGCCCTAGCGGGGGGGGATACGCAGTATTTT. Its protein is CASSWALAGGDTQYF.